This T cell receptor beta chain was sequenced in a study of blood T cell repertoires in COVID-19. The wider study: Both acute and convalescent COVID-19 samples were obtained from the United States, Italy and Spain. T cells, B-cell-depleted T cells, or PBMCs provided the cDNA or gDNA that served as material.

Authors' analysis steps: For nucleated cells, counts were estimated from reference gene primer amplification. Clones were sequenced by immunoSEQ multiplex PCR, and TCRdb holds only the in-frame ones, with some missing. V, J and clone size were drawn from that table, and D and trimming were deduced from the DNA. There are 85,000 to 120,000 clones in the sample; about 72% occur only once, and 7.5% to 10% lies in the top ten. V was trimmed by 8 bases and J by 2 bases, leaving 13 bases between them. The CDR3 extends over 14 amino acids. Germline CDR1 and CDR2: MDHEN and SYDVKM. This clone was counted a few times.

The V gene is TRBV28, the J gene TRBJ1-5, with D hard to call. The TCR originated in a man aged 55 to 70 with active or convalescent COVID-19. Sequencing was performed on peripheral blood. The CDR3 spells CASGQTQRNQPQHF. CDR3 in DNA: TGTGCCAGCGGGCAGACACAACGCAATCAGCCCCAGCATTTT.